This TCR beta chain was retrieved from a study of a mutant IDH1 vaccine in newly diagnosed glioma. Germline V gene data show CDR1 as KGHSH and CDR2 as LQKENI. The CDR3 is 12 residues long. The germline V and J ends were trimmed by 3 bases and 5 bases, with 4 bases remaining between them. Of note for this clone: Its antigen is currently unknown.

TCRdb's table, derived via immunoSEQ multiplex PCR, lists solely in-frame clones and lacks some. The sample has 45,000 to 60,000 clones; about three quarters are singletons. Notes on the study in general: No link was apparently found between pseudoprogression and changes in top peripheral T cell clonotypes.

The time point was: week 5, during vaccination. A single vaccine dose contained 300 ug of mutant IDH1 20-mer peptide, and topical imiquimod was used with it. The specimen comprised PBMCs, sampled from a glioma patient whose treatment included an IDH1 peptide vaccine. The clonotype originates from a man between 45 and 60 years old with glioma. The chain carries TRBV18 and TRBJ2-2; D is undetermined. DNA for the CDR3: TGTGCCAGCTCACCTACGACCGGGGAGCTGTTTTTT. Protein sequence: CASSPTTGELFF.